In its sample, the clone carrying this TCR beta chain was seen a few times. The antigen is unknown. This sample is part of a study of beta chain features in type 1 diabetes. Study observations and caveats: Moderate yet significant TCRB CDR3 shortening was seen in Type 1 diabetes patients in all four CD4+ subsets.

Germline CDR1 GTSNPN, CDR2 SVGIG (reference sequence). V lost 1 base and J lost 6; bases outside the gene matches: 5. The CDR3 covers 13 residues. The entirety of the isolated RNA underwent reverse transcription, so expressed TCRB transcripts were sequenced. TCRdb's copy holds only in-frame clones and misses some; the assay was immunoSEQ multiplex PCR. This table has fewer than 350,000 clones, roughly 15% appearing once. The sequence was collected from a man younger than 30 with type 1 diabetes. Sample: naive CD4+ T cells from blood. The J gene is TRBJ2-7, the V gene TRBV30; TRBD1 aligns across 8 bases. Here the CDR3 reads CAWSARGRSEQYF. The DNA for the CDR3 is TGTGCCTGGAGTGCCAGGGGGCGGTCCGAGCAGTACTTC.